The next 27 T cell receptor beta chains were all read from a single sample in a study of regulatory T cells in long-lasting Graves disease. Arm-PCR of CDR3 regions and iRepertoire HTBI primers were the basis on which TCR beta libraries were built. MiXCR, run by TCRdb on the multiplex PCR reads, gives a single entry per CDR3 protein. The table records about 470,000 distinct CDR3 sequences, 20% to 25% of them present only once. Documented time point: persistent/refractory GD, antithyroid drugs over 5 years with positive TRAb. RNA from PBMCs was the source of the TCR library. The sample in question was peripheral blood mononuclear cells (PBMCs), obtained when the disease was refractory, from a patient treated with antithyroid drugs. All receptors come from a female donor with Graves disease.

This clonotype has ten or more counts. The chain couples TRBV6-2 or TRBV6-3 to TRBJ2-7; no clear D gene. The CDR3 loop spans 13 amino acids. CDR1 is MNHEY, CDR2 SVGEGT, per germline. The V end lost 0 bases, the J end lost 4 bases, and 7 bases lay between the germline ends. CDR3 region: CASSYSPRYEQYF. The CDR3 bases are TGTGCCAGCAGTTACTCGCCCCGGTACGAGCAGTACTTC.

As for this clonotype: This may be a read error: a much more frequent sequence differs by one nucleotide. The rearrangement uses TRBV11-2 and TRBJ2-7; no clear D. The CDR3 totals 15 residues. From germline, CDR1 is SGHAT and CDR2 FQNNGV. The CDR3 spells CASSRPLEGSYEQCF. CDR3 nucleotide sequence: TGTGCCAGCAGCCGGCCCCTGGAAGGTTCCTACGAGCAGTGCTTC.

This clonotype was recorded at least ten times. The gene calls are TRBV4-3 and TRBJ1-5; no reliable D call. The CDR3 covers 13 residues. Germline CDR1 is LGHNA and CDR2 is YSLEER. V was pared by 1 base and J by 4 bases, with 5 bases between. The chain's CDR3 is CASSQVANQPQHF. CDR3 DNA sequence: TGCGCCAGCAGCCAAGTGGCGAATCAGCCCCAGCATTTT.

The table lists this clonotype with a few counts. This chain connects TRBV27 to TRBJ2-7, with TRBD2 identical over 10 bases. The CDR3 runs to 14 residues. Looked up from germline, CDR1 is MNHEY and CDR2 is SMNVEV (reference sequence). The ends lost 5 bases at V and 4 bases at J; junction bases unmatched: 5. The DNA of the CDR3 is TGTGCCAGCAGTCCCTGGACTAGCGGATACGAGCAGTACTTC. Translation gives CASSPWTSGYEQYF.

The rearrangement uses TRBV28 and TRBJ1-5; 7 bases align to TRBD1. The ends lost 6 bases at V and 7 bases at J; junction bases unmatched: 9. This CDR3 is built from 14 residues. CDR1 and CDR2 from the germline V gene are MDHEN and SYDVKM. The CDR3 DNA follows: TGTGCCAGCAGCTCACAGGGGAACTGGCAGCCCCAGCATTTT. This codes for CASSSQGNWQPQHF.

A few counts support this clonotype. This chain links TRBV6-4 with TRBJ2-3, with D possibly being TRBD2 (7 bases). V dropped 3 bases and J dropped 10 bases, with 11 bases sitting between them. The CDR3 covers 12 residues. Germline V gene lookup returns CDR1 MRHNA and CDR2 SNTAGT. Here the CDR3 reads CASSDGGAAQYF. In DNA form, the CDR3 reads TGTGCCAGCAGTGATGGGGGGGCGGCGCAGTATTTT.

This clonotype was counted many times. V and J are TRBV2 and TRBJ1-5; D gene ambiguous. The CDR3 loop spans 13 amino acids. Deletions cut 2 bases from V and 11 bases from J, with 13 bases between. The germline V gene has CDR1 SNHLY and CDR2 FYNNEI. CDR3 coding DNA: TGTGCCAGCAGTGAACGACCCGCGGGGTCCCAGCATTTT. This codes for CASSERPAGSQHF.

To note about this clonotype: A much larger clone differs from this one at a single base, so this may be a read error. Because it lacks the conserved phenylalanine or tryptophan at the end, this CDR3 is likely a read error. The chain links TRBV9 to TRBJ2-5; D not resolved. CDR3 size: 14 residues. Germline CDR1 reads SGDLS; CDR2 reads YYNGEE. V lost 4 bases, J lost 5 bases, and 15 bases lay in between. The CDR3 nucleotides read TGTGCCAGCAGCCCTCGTCAAGGCTTGGAGACCCAGTACCTC. Its translation is CASSPRQGLETQYL.

At least ten counts were recorded for this clonotype. The rearrangement uses TRBV2 and TRBJ2-3; D is ambiguous. Trimming took off 6 bases at V and 0 bases at J, with 4 bases between the two ends. This CDR3 contains 12 residues. The germline V gene encodes CDR1 SNHLY and CDR2 FYNNEI. In nucleotides, the CDR3 is TGTGCCAGCAGGGGCAGCACAGATACGCAGTATTTT. Protein sequence: CASRGSTDTQYF.

This sequence joins TRBV18 and TRBJ2-5; 7 positions match TRBD1. The V and J ends lost 2 bases and 4 bases, in that order; junction bases with no gene match: 4. Germline-derived CDR1 and CDR2 are KGHSH and LQKENI. This CDR3 spans 14 amino acids. The CDR3 sequence: CASSPVSGGETQYF. Here the CDR3 DNA reads TGTGCCAGCTCACCAGTGTCAGGGGGAGAGACCCAGTACTTC.

The chain is built from TRBV19 and TRBJ2-2; 10 positions agree with TRBD2. Germline CDR1 LNHDA, CDR2 SQIVND (reference sequence). The CDR3 loop spans 18 amino acids. The junction had 9 bases not matched to a gene; V was cut back by 5 bases and J by 0 bases. CDR3 DNA: TGTGCCAGTAGTCGGGGGATAGCGGGAGGCCCGAACACCGGGGAGCTGTTTTTT. This sequence encodes CASSRGIAGGPNTGELFF. The complete variable domain, with remaining parts taken from reference TRBV19 and TRBJ2-2, reads DGGITQSPKYLFRKEGQNVTLSCEQNLNHDAMYWYRQDPGQGLRLIYYSQIVNDFQKGDIAEGYSVSREKKESFPLTVTSAQKNPTAFYLCASSRGIAGGPNTGELFFGEGSRLTVL.

This chain links TRBV5-1 with TRBJ1-1; D not resolved. The CDR3 totals 15 residues. Germline CDR1 reads SGHRS; CDR2 reads YFSETQ. The ends were cut back, 4 bases at V and 0 bases at J, with 13 bases in the middle. The chain's CDR3 is CASSATGSMNTEAFF. The CDR3 DNA is TGCGCCAGCAGCGCAACTGGCAGCATGAACACTGAAGCTTTCTTT.

The chain combines TRBV30 with TRBJ2-3; D is undetermined. From germline, CDR1 is GTSNPN and CDR2 SVGIG (reference sequence). The CDR3 sequence is 14 residues long. Trimming cost V 0 bases and J 1 base, with 8 bases left between them. Written as DNA, the CDR3 is TGTGCCTGGAGTGTGGGTTTGCGCACAGATACGCAGTATTTT. Protein product: CAWSVGLRTDTQYF. Full variable domain (outside the CDR3, taken from reference TRBV30 and TRBJ2-3): SQTIHQWPATLVQPVGSPLSLECTVEGTSNPNLYWYRQAAGRGLQLLFYSVGIGQISSEVPQNLSASRPQDRQFILSSKKLLLSDSGFYLCAWSVGLRTDTQYFGPGTRLTVL.

About this clonotype itself: One junction end does not reproduce the germline sequence, and a read error may be involved. The chain employs TRBV7-2 and TRBJ2-1; 7 bases map to TRBD1. The length of the CDR3 is 13 residues. The V gene's germline CDR1 is SGHTA and CDR2 FQGNSA. CDR3 DNA sequence: TGTGCCAGCAGATTAGCGTCGACAGGGAAGAAGTTCTTC. Protein sequence: CASRLASTGKKFF.

This clonotype was counted a few times. The chain uses TRBV4-1 and TRBJ2-7, with 9 bases matching TRBD2. J lost 0 bases, V lost 5 bases, and 8 bases had no gene match. Looked up from germline, CDR1 is MGHRA and CDR2 is YSYEKL. CDR3 length: 16 amino acids. The CDR3 sequence is CASSSLAGASSYEQYF. The CDR3 DNA follows: TGCGCCAGCAGCTCCTTAGCGGGAGCTTCCTCCTACGAGCAGTACTTC.

This clonotype occurred many times. The chain links TRBV6-1 to TRBJ2-2; TRBD1 aligns across 8 bases. This CDR3 region has 13 residues. CDR1 MNHNS and CDR2 SASEGT come from the germline V gene. The V gene end was trimmed by 5 bases and the J gene end by 13 bases; junction bases not matched to a gene: 9. For the CDR3, the DNA is TGTGCCAGCAGTCCCCGGACAGGGCAAACGCTGTTTTTT. Its translation: CASSPRTGQTLFF.

Comments on this clonotype: It may be a read error: a sequence one base away is much more abundant. The chain carries TRBV28 and TRBJ2-5, with TRBD1 matching over 7 bases. Germline CDR1 MDHEN, CDR2 SYDVKM. The trim removed 4 bases at V and 1 base at J, leaving 9 bases unmatched. This CDR3 is built from 16 residues. CDR3 sequence: CASSSPPGTVQETQYF. DNA of the CDR3: TGTGCCAGCAGTTCCCCCCCCGGGACAGTCCAAGAGACCCAGTACTTC.

This clonotype was found a few times. A read error may account for a junction end that differs from germline. The J gene is TRBJ2-5, the V gene TRBV7-7; D is possibly TRBD2 (5 bases). Germline lookup yields CDR1 SSHAT and CDR2 FNYEAQ (reference sequence). The CDR3 totals 16 residues. DNA for the CDR3: TGTGCTAGCAGCTTACGGTTCGGGATAGATCAAGAGACCCAGTACTTC. It codes for CASSLRFGIDQETQYF.

This chain uses TRBV19 with TRBJ2-5; D is undetermined. V lost 5 bases and J lost 2, with 9 bases in between. This CDR3 is 13 amino acids long. Germline loops: CDR1 LNHDA, CDR2 SQIVND (reference sequence). The CDR3 spells CASSSAAQETQYF. CDR3 bases: TGTGCCAGTAGTTCGGCAGCTCAAGAGACCCAGTACTTC.

This clonotype was seen ten or more times. V is TRBV6-1 and J is TRBJ2-6; the D gene could be TRBD1 or TRBD2 (5 bases each). V was trimmed by 4 bases and J by 4 bases, leaving 17 bases between them. The CDR3 has 17 residues. Germline CDR1 and CDR2: MNHNS and SASEGT. For the CDR3, the DNA is TGTGCCAGCAGTGGGTATTGGGACGGCCGGGGGGCCAACGTCCTGACTTTC. Its translation is CASSGYWDGRGANVLTF.

This clonotype showed up many times. The rearrangement uses TRBV2 and TRBJ1-4; tentative D call: TRBD1 (5 bases). Trimming cost V 7 bases and J 8 bases, with 17 bases left between them. The CDR3 is 14 residues long. Germline assignment: CDR1 SNHLY and CDR2 FYNNEI. This CDR3 reads CASISDNGREKLFF. The CDR3 DNA reads as TGTGCCAGCATTTCGGACAATGGGCGGGAAAAACTGTTTTTT.

V is TRBV6-1 and J is TRBJ2-3; 14 bases map to TRBD2. The CDR3 is 17 residues long. Germline assignment: CDR1 MNHNS and CDR2 SASEGT. J was trimmed by 3 bases and V by 5 bases; bases with no gene match: 7. Here the CDR3 DNA reads TGTGCCAGCAGTCTGCGGACTAGCGGGAGGAAGACAGATACGCAGTATTTT. It is translated as CASSLRTSGRKTDTQYF.

This clonotype was counted only a few times. This chain uses TRBV7-2 with TRBJ2-2; 7 bases match TRBD2. Germline CDR1 and CDR2: SGHTA and FQGNSA. The V gene end was trimmed by 1 base and the J gene end by 7 bases; junction bases not matched to a gene: 6. The CDR3 has 15 amino acids. DNA for the CDR3: TGTGCCAGCAGCTTAGAGGCGGGAGTCGTCGGGGAGCTGTTTTTT. Protein: CASSLEAGVVGELFF.

V usage is TRBV29-1 and J usage is TRBJ2-7, with 9 bases lining up with TRBD1. The CDR3 is 15 residues long. Trimming cost V 6 bases and J 0 bases; bases outside gene matches: 9. The germline V gene encodes CDR1 SQVTM and CDR2 ANQGSEA. The CDR3 loop is CSVVTGTGYSYEQYF. The CDR3 DNA follows: TGCAGCGTGGTAACCGGGACAGGGTACTCCTACGAGCAGTACTTC.

The rearrangement joins TRBV6-2 or TRBV6-3 to TRBJ2-7; 7 nucleotides agree with TRBD1. Germline-derived CDR1 and CDR2 are MNHEY and SVGEGT. The V and J ends lost 2 bases and 1 base, in that order; junction bases with no gene match: 5. The CDR3 has 15 residues. CDR3 region: CASSYDPQGSYEQYF. The DNA of the CDR3 is TGTGCCAGCAGTTACGACCCACAGGGGTCCTACGAGCAGTACTTC.

The chain employs TRBV6-2 or TRBV6-3 and TRBJ1-2, with 7 bases identical to TRBD1. CDR1 and CDR2 (germline): MNHEY, SVGEGT. With 2 bases clipped from V and 4 bases from J, the junction kept 7 bases outside the gene matches. The CDR3 sequence is 15 residues long. The CDR3 bases are TGTGCCAGCAGTTACCGACAGGGCAACTTCTATGGCTACACCTTC. Its protein product is CASSYRQGNFYGYTF.

There are many counts of this clonotype. V usage is TRBV6-5 and J usage is TRBJ1-2; D possibly corresponds to TRBD1 (5 bases). Germline-derived CDR1 and CDR2 are MNHEY and SVGAGI. V was cut by 2 bases and J by 7 bases, with 11 bases left in between. The CDR3 covers 13 residues. CDR3 sequence (DNA): TGTGCCAGCAGTTACCGGCAGGGAAGTGGCTACACCTTC. This sequence encodes CASSYRQGSGYTF.